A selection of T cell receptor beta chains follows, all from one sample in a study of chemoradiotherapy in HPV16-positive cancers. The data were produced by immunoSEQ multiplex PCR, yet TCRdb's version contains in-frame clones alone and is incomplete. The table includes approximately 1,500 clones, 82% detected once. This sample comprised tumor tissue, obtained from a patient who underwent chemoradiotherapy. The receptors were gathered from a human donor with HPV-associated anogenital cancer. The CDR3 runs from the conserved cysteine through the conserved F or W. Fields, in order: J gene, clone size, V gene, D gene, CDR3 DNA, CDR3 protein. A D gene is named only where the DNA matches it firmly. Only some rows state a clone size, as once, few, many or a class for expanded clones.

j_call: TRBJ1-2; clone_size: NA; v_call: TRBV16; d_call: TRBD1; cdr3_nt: TGTGCCAGCAGCCAATCGGCGGCAGGGGGTAGTGGCTACACCTTC; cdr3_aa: CASSQSAAGGSGYTF
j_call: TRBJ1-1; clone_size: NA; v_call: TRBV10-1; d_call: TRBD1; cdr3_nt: TGCGCCAGCAGTGACCGGGACAGGGGGCGCGTATGGACTGAAGCTTTCTTT; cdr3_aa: CASSDRDRGRVWTEAFF
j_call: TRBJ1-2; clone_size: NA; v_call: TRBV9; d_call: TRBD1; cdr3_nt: TGTGCCAGCAGCGTACTAACAGGGGGGCCTACTGGCTACACCTTC; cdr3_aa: CASSVLTGGPTGYTF
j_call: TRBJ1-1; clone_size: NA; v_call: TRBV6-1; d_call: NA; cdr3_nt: TGTGCCAGCAGTGAGTCGATTAACACTGAAGCTTTCTTT; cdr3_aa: CASSESINTEAFF
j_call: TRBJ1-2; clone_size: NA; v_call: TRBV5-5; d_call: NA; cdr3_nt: TGTGCCAGCAGCTTGAACCAGGGAGACTATGGCTACACCTTC; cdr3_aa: CASSLNQGDYGYTF
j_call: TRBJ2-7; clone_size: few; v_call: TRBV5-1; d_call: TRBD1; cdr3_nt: TGCGCCAGCGGACAGGGATCCTACGAGCAGTACTTC; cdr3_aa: CASGQGSYEQYF
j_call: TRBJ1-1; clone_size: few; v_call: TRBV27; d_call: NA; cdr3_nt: TGTGCCAGCAGACCCTCTGTAATGAACACTGAAGCTTTCTTT; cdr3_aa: CASRPSVMNTEAFF
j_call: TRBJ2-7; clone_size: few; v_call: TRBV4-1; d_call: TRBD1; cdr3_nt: TGCGCCAGCAGCGAATCGGGACAGGGGGTCTACGAGCAGTACTTC; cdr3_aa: CASSESGQGVYEQYF
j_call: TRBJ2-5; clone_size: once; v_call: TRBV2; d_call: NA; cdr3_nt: TGTGCCAGCAGGGAAGGGGATTCCCCCGGGGAGACCCAGTACTTC; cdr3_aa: CASREGDSPGETQYF
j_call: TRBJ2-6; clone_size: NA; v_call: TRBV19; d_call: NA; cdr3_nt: TGTGCCAGTAGTATCGGTCCTTTGGGCTCTGGGGCCAACGTCCTGACTTTC; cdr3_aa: CASSIGPLGSGANVLTF
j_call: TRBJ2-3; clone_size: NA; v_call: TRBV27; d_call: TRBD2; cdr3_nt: TGTGCCACCCCCTGGGCGGGGGGCCGCACAGATACGCAGTATTTT; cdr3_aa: CATPWAGGRTDTQYF
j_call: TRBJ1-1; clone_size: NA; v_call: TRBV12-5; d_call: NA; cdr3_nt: TGTGCTAGTGGTTTGGTACTAAGCCCGAACACTGAAGCTTTCTTT; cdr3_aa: CASGLVLSPNTEAFF
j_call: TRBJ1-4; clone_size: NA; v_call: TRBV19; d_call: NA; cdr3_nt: TGTGCCAGTAGTGTGGCAATCGGGGTTAATGAAAAACTGTTTTTT; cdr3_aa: CASSVAIGVNEKLFF
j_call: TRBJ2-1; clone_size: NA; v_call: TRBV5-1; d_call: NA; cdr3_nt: TGCGCCAGCAGCTTGGAGCTGGACAGCTCCTACAATGAGCAGTTCTTC; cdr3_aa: CASSLELDSSYNEQFF
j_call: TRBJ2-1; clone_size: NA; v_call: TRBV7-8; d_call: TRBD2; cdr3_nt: TGTGCCAGCACCCCAGCGGGGTTCCCGAGCTCCTACAATGAGCAGTTCTTC; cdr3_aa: CASTPAGFPSSYNEQFF
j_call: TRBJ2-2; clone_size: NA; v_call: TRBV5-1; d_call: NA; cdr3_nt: TGCGCCAGCAGCCCCACACAGTCCAGGAACACCGGGGAGCTGTTTTTT; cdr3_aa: CASSPTQSRNTGELFF
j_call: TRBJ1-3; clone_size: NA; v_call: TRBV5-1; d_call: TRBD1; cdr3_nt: TGCGCCAGCAGCTCGACAGGGGCAAATGGAAACACCATATATTTT; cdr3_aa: CASSSTGANGNTIYF
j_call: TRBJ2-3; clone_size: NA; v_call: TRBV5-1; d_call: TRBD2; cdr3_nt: TGCGCCAGCAGCCCTCTAGCGGGGGGAGGTGACGCAGATACGCAGTATTTT; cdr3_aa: CASSPLAGGGDADTQYF
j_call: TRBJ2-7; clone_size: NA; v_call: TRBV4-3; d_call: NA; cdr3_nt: TGCGCCAGCAGCCAAGACGCAGGAAGCTACGAGCAGTACTTC; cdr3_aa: CASSQDAGSYEQYF
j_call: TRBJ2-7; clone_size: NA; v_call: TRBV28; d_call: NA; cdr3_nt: TGTGCCAGCAGTTTATACAGCCACGAGCAGTACTTC; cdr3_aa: CASSLYSHEQYF
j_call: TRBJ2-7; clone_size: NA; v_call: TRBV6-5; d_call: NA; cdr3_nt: TGTGCCAGCAGCTCCGGGGGAAGGGGAGACGAGCAGTACTTC; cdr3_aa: CASSSGGRGDEQYF
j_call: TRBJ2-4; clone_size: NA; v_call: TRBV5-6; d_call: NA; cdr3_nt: TGTGCCAGCAGCTTGGTAACAAGCAACATTCAGTACTTC; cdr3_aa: CASSLVTSNIQYF
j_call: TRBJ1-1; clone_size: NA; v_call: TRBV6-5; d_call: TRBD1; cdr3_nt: TGTGCCAGCAGTTACGATCCCAAGGGGGCTAGGGAAGCTTTCTTT; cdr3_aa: CASSYDPKGAREAFF
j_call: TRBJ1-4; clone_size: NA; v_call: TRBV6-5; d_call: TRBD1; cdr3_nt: TGTGCCAGCGGATCGGGACAGGGTAATGAAAAACTGTTTTTT; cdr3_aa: CASGSGQGNEKLFF
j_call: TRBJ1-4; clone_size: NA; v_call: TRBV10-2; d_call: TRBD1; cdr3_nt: TGCGCCAGCAGTGCTAAGACAGGGACAAATGAAAAACTGTTTTTT; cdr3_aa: CASSAKTGTNEKLFF
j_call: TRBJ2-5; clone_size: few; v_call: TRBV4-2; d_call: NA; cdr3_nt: TGTGCCAGCAGCCTGGTTCGAGAGGGCCAAGAGACCCAGTACTTC; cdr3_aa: CASSLVREGQETQYF
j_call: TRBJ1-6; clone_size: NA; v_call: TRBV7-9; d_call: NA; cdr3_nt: TGTGCCAGCAGCGGCAATTGGCAAAATTCACCCCTCCACTTT; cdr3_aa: CASSGNWQNSPLHF